This T cell receptor beta chain was recovered during a study of radiotherapy plus CTLA-4 blockade in lung cancer. General study findings and limits: Once radiotherapy plus ipilimumab had been given, TCR clones derived from tumor expanded in blood. Increased serum interferon-beta after radiation also reportedly predicted response strongly.

V shed 0 bases and J 5 bases; nucleotides not matched to a gene: 8. Germline CDR1 and CDR2: SGHRS and YFSETQ. The CDR3 is 15 residues long. Treatment of patients with chemo-refractory metastatic non-small-cell lung cancer consisted of focal radiation plus CTLA-4 blockade with ipilimumab. For this clone: The antigen is not known.

Sequencing used immunoSEQ multiplex PCR; TCRdb keeps in-frame clones, though not all of them. The sample lists approximately 37,000 clones; approximately 68% were seen once. Sequencing was performed on peripheral blood, taken from a patient treated with radiotherapy plus ipilimumab. This sequence was found in a human donor with non-small cell lung cancer who had stable disease on radiotherapy plus ipilimumab. J is TRBJ2-7 and V is TRBV5-1, with 7 bases lining up with TRBD1. The CDR3 nucleotides are TGCGCCAGCAGCTTGGTAGCGACAGGGTCGGACGAGCAGTACTTC. Encoded protein: CASSLVATGSDEQYF.